The clone carrying this T cell receptor beta chain was detected ten times or more. No antigen is known for it. These data originate in a study of molecular identifiers for immune sequencing clone quantification. CDR1 MNHEY and CDR2 SMNVEV come from the germline V gene (reference sequence). This CDR3 has 14 amino acids. Trimming cost V 6 bases and J 1 base, with 12 bases left between them. Study conclusions and caveats: Spiked Jurkat TCR RNA equal to one cell could reportedly be picked out among one million naive cells. Identical TCR molecules that share a barcode could lead to an underestimation of highly expanded clone sizes.

Isolation of naive CD8 T cells was achieved by sorting on a CD8+CD4-CCR7+CD45RA+ phenotype. A single record per CDR3 protein comes from TCRdb applying MiXCR to the PCR reads. The sample consists of about 36,000 distinct CDR3 sequences, 15% to 20% of them appearing once. This clonotype originated in a human donor in good health. Some libraries in this study had Jurkat cell RNA spiked in. Sequenced: naive CD8+ T cells from blood, with Jurkat cell RNA spiked in. Subset meaning: FACS-sorted CD8+CD4-CCR7+CD45RA+ naive T cells. V usage is TRBV27 and J usage is TRBJ1-1; D possibly corresponds to TRBD1 (6 bases). CDR3 coding DNA: TGTGCCAGCAGGCCCTTACAGGGGAACACTGAAGCTTTCTTT. This codes for CASRPLQGNTEAFF.